The present T cell receptor beta chain was sequenced within a study of blood T cell repertoires in COVID-19. As for the study in general: The analysed material was cDNA or gDNA that came from T cells, B-cell-depleted T cells, or PBMCs.

The repertoire was sequenced with immunoSEQ multiplex PCR; TCRdb's copy has only in-frame clones and lacks some. In the table there are about 260,000 clones, 87% of which are singletons. V was trimmed by 10 bases and J by 1 base, leaving 13 bases between them. Germline-derived CDR1 and CDR2 are SNHLY and FYNNEI. CDR3 length: 13 residues. The receptor's source is a woman between 45 and 65 years old who had recovered from COVID-19. This chain joins TRBV2 and TRBJ1-1; D gene uncertain. The specimen sequenced was peripheral blood. CDR3 loop: CAKTIARNTEAFF. Written as DNA, the CDR3 is TGTGCCAAAACCATTGCCAGGAACACTGAAGCTTTCTTT. The full variable domain, its missing parts supplied by reference TRBV2 and TRBJ1-1, is EPEVTQTPSHQVTQMGQEVILRCVPISNHLYFYWYRQILGQKVEFLVSFYNNEISEKSEIFDDQFSVERPDGSNFTLKIRSTKLEDSAMYFCAKTIARNTEAFFGQGTRLTVV.